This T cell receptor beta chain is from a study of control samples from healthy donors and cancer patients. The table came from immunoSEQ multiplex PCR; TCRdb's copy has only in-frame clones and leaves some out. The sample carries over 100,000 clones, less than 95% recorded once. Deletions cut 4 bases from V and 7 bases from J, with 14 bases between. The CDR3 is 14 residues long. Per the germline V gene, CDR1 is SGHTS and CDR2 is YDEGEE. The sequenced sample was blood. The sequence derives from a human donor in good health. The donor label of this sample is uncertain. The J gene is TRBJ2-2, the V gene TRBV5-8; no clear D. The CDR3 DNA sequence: TGTGCCAGCAGCCCGACAAGGTTAATCGGGGAGCTGTTTTTT. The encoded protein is CASSPTRLIGELFF.